The next 5 T cell receptor beta chains were all read from a single sample in a study of blood T cell repertoires in COVID-19. Sequencing used immunoSEQ multiplex PCR; TCRdb keeps in-frame clones, though not all of them. The sample yields about 270,000 clones, 85% to 90% seen once. The sample was PBMCs or T cells enriched from blood (not recorded which). All receptors derive from a woman in her 30s with acute COVID-19.

The chain employs TRBV28 and TRBJ1-4; the D gene is possibly TRBD1 (5 bases). This CDR3 contains 14 residues. The germline gives CDR1 MDHEN, CDR2 SYDVKM. V lost 5 bases and J lost 8, with 15 bases in between. CDR3 in amino acids: CASSIGTGGEKLFF. The CDR3 DNA reads as TGTGCCAGCAGTATCGGGACCGGAGGGGAAAAACTGTTTTTT.

The chain is built from TRBV6-5 and TRBJ1-3; TRBD1 might be the D (5 bases). CDR1 is MNHEY, CDR2 SVGAGI, per germline. V shed 1 base and J shed 0 bases, with 7 bases lying between them. The CDR3 has 15 amino acids. The CDR3 nucleotides read TGTGCCAGCAGTTACTACGACAGCTCTGGAAACACCATATATTTT. Translation gives CASSYYDSSGNTIYF.

The chain employs TRBV29-1 and TRBJ2-3, with D possibly TRBD2 on 5 matching bases. Trimming stripped 6 bases from V and 3 bases from J, with 16 bases between. The CDR3 sequence is 14 residues long. Looked up from germline, CDR1 is SQVTM and CDR2 is ANQGSEA. CDR3 sequence reads: CSVIQLGGTDTQYF. The CDR3 DNA is TGCAGCGTGATACAACTTGGAGGTACAGATACGCAGTATTTT.

The rearrangement links TRBV19 to TRBJ2-7; 11 nucleotides line up with TRBD1. The V gene end was trimmed by 7 bases and the J gene end by 6 bases; junction bases not matched to a gene: 8. The CDR3 runs to 14 residues. Germline V CDR1 and CDR2: LNHDA, SQIVND (reference sequence). Here the CDR3 DNA reads TGTGCCAGTACTCCCGGGACAGGGGGGCTCGAGCAGTACTTC. The encoded protein is CASTPGTGGLEQYF. Combining the CDR3 with reference TRBV19 and TRBJ2-7 gives the whole variable domain DGGITQSPKYLFRKEGQNVTLSCEQNLNHDAMYWYRQDPGQGLRLIYYSQIVNDFQKGDIAEGYSVSREKKESFPLTVTSAQKNPTAFYLCASTPGTGGLEQYFGPGTRLTVT.

In this sample, this clone turned up once. The chain joins TRBV28 to TRBJ2-7, with TRBD2 as a possible D gene (6 bases). V shed 3 bases and J shed 2 bases, with 17 bases lying between them. The CDR3 extends over 16 amino acids. Germline lookup yields CDR1 MDHEN and CDR2 SYDVKM. CDR3 sequence reads: CASSLVGREVTYEQYF. CDR3 coding DNA: TGTGCCAGCAGTTTGGTAGGGCGGGAAGTCACCTACGAGCAGTACTTC.